The entry below gives a single T cell receptor beta chain sequence along with its context. This entry belongs to a study of response to subunit inactivated influenza vaccine. MiXCR, run by TCRdb on the RT-PCR reads, gives a single entry per CDR3 protein. Of roughly 700,000 distinct CDR3 sequences listed, approximately 15% are singletons. The CDR3 consists of 15 residues. V lost 6 bases and J lost 2; bases outside the gene matches: 10. From germline, CDR1 is MDHEN and CDR2 SYDVKM. This TCR was recovered from a man aged 45 to 65 who received an inactivated influenza vaccine. Here the sequenced sample was PBMCs from blood, taken around two weeks before vaccination. The V call is TRBV28, the J call TRBJ2-7; 7 bases fit TRBD2. CDR3 sequence reads: CASSPSGIPPYEQYF. The CDR3 DNA is TGTGCCAGCAGCCCAAGCGGGATCCCCCCCTACGAGCAGTACTTC.